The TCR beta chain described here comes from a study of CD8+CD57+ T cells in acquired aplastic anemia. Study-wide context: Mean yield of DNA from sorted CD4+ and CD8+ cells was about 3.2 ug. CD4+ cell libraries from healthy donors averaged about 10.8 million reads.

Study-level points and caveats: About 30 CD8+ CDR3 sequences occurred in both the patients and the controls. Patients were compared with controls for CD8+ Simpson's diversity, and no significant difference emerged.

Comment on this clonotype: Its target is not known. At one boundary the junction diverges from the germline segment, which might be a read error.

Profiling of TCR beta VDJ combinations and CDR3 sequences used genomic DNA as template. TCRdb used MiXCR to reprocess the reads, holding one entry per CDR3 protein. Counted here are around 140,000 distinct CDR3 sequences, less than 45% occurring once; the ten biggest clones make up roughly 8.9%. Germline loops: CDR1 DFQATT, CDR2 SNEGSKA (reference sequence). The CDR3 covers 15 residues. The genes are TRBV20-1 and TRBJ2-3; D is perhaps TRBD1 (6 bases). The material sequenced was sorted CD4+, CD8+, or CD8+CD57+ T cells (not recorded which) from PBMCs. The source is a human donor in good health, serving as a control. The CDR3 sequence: CSAGDTGSGTDTQYF. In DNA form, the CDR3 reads TGCAGTGCTGGAGACACAGGGTCAGGTACAGATACGCAGTATTTT.